Here is one TCR beta chain with its context. Its target is unknown. Germline V gene sequence: CDR1 MNHEY, CDR2 SVGEGT. V was clipped by 6 bases and J by 8 bases, with 13 bases between them. The CDR3 covers 12 residues. TCRdb fed the reads into MiXCR, producing one record per CDR3 protein. The table lists 600,000 to 700,000 distinct CDR3 sequences, around 30% of them singletons. This record comes from a study of T cell repertoires in cytomegalovirus infection. The material was cultured PBMCs, obtained from culture after CMV antigen stimulation. This sequence originates from a human donor in good health (CMV status not recorded). Some clones in this sample may be carry-over from other donors' samples. The V gene is TRBV6-2 or TRBV6-3, the J gene TRBJ1-2; D not resolved. CDR3 residues: CASRILDGGYTF. In DNA form, the CDR3 reads TGTGCCAGCAGGATCCTTGACGGAGGCTACACCTTC.